The entry below gives a single T cell receptor beta chain sequence along with its context. What it binds is not known. In each sample, about 100,000 TCR templates were assayed. Generated by immunoSEQ multiplex PCR, the TCRdb table keeps only in-frame clones and is missing some. The sample has 90,000 to 95,000 clones; 93% are singletons. The source of the sample is a study of siplizumab effects on memory and regulatory T cells. General observations from the study: In siplizumab cultures, the suppressive function of proliferating Tregs remained unconfirmed. Unstimulated naive T cells seemed to show more diversity than memory cells did, and they also seemed to be among the major contributors to the alloresponse. Significantly reduced by siplizumab was the cumulative frequency of alloreactive sequences, namely those traceable to unstimulated CD4+ memory cells.

Germline CDR1 and CDR2: SEHNR and FQNEAQ (reference sequence). The V end was cut by 1 base, the J end by 2 bases, with 8 bases between. This CDR3 comprises 14 residues. The sample taken for sequencing was CD8+ T cells sorted from blood. This chain joins TRBV7-9 and TRBJ1-1; D is uncertain. The receptor comes from a human donor in good health. The CDR3 nucleotides are TGTGCCAGCAGCTTAGGCCGGACCAACACTGAAGCTTTCTTT. This gives the protein CASSLGRTNTEAFF.